Each of the 24 T cell receptor beta chains below was sequenced from the same sample in a study of blood T cell repertoires in COVID-19. The protocol was immunoSEQ multiplex PCR, while the TCRdb copy is restricted to in-frame clones and leaves out a portion. The sample carries approximately 300,000 clones, around 80% recorded once. The material sequenced was peripheral blood. Every receptor here comes from a woman aged 45-65 years with acute or convalescent COVID-19.

V and J are TRBV27 and TRBJ1-2; D not certain. V was clipped by 6 bases and J by 10 bases, with 18 bases between them. Germline V gene sequence: CDR1 MNHEY, CDR2 SMNVEV (reference sequence). The CDR3 loop spans 13 amino acids. CDR3 in DNA: TGTGCCAGCAGCAACCCAAACGAGGGTGTCTACACCTTC. Translated, it gives CASSNPNEGVYTF.

As regards this clone: The same CDR3 also results from other DNA sequences found in this sample. The chain couples TRBV19 to TRBJ1-5, with D perhaps matching TRBD1 (5 bases). Germline values: CDR1 LNHDA, CDR2 SQIVND (reference sequence). V dropped 5 bases and J dropped 6 bases, with 11 bases sitting between them. The CDR3 sequence is 13 residues long. This chain's CDR3 is CASSQQGGQPQHF. CDR3 DNA: TGTGCCAGTAGTCAGCAGGGTGGTCAGCCCCAGCATTTT. Combining the CDR3 with reference TRBV19 and TRBJ1-5 gives the whole variable domain DGGITQSPKYLFRKEGQNVTLSCEQNLNHDAMYWYRQDPGQGLRLIYYSQIVNDFQKGDIAEGYSVSREKKESFPLTVTSAQKNPTAFYLCASSQQGGQPQHFGDGTRLSIL.

The table lists this clone with a count of one. This chain joins TRBV2 and TRBJ1-2, with 8 bases aligning to TRBD1. The V gene's germline CDR1 is SNHLY and CDR2 FYNNEI. The CDR3 consists of 14 residues. The V segment lost 3 bases and the J segment 5 bases; nucleotides outside the gene matches: 5. The DNA for the CDR3 is TGTGCCAGCAGTGAGTCGAGACAGGGGTATGGCTACACCTTC. Its protein is CASSESRQGYGYTF.

With regard to this clone: Other DNA sequences of this sample code for an identical CDR3. The chain recombines TRBV6-1 with TRBJ1-6, with TRBD1 identical over 10 bases. Trimming took 0 bases from V and 7 from J; bases not matched to a gene: 0. This CDR3 is 15 amino acids long. Germline CDR1 reads MNHNS; CDR2 reads SASEGT. The CDR3 protein is CASSEAGQGNSPLHF. The CDR3 DNA follows: TGTGCCAGCAGTGAAGCGGGACAGGGGAATTCACCCCTCCACTTT.

CDR3 loop: CASSYTGAGNTIYF. The DNA for the CDR3 is TGTGCCAGCAGCTACACAGGGGCTGGAAACACCATATATTTT. The V and J genes are TRBV6-5 and TRBJ1-3, with 7 positions matching TRBD1. Trimming removed 6 bases from V and 2 bases from J; junction bases left unmatched: 4. There are 14 residues in the CDR3. Germline V lookup: CDR1 MNHEY, CDR2 SVGAGI.

V and J are TRBV4-3 and TRBJ1-5; D is unresolved. Trimming took 0 bases from V and 1 from J, leaving 10 bases between them. Germline V lookup: CDR1 LGHNA, CDR2 YSLEER. This CDR3 contains 16 residues. CDR3 DNA sequence: TGCGCCAGCAGCCAAGATCCGGCGGGGAGCAATCAGCCCCAGCATTTT. Encoded protein: CASSQDPAGSNQPQHF.

This chain joins TRBV7-2 and TRBJ2-1; maybe TRBD2 (5 bases). The CDR3 has 14 residues. Trimming stripped 4 bases from V and 10 bases from J, with 17 bases between. Germline CDR1 and CDR2: SGHTA and FQGNSA. The CDR3 nucleotides are TGTGCCAGCAGCTCTAGCAAGGATAGAAGGGAGCAGTTCTTC. This codes for CASSSSKDRREQFF.

The V gene is TRBV6-6, the J gene TRBJ2-3; tentatively, D is TRBD1 (5 bases). V was pared by 0 bases and J by 6 bases, with 13 bases between. This CDR3 has 15 residues. CDR1 and CDR2 from the germline V gene are MNHNY and SVGAGI (reference sequence). The CDR3 spells CASSYSLGAGDTQYF. The CDR3 bases are TGTGCCAGCAGTTACTCGTTAGGGGCCGGCGATACGCAGTATTTT.

The gene calls are TRBV5-1 and TRBJ2-7; D possibly corresponds to TRBD2 (7 bases). Germline CDR1 and CDR2: SGHRS and YFSETQ. The CDR3 sequence is 16 residues long. The germline V and J ends were trimmed by 4 bases and 0 bases, with 17 bases remaining between them. The CDR3 spells CASSPSWGGLSYEQYF. The CDR3 DNA reads TGCGCCAGCAGCCCGTCGTGGGGGGGCCTCTCCTACGAGCAGTACTTC.

This clone was found once. For the CDR3, the DNA is TGTGCCAGCAGTTACGGGACAGGGTTTCATGGCTACACCTTC. It specifies CASSYGTGFHGYTF. This chain connects TRBV6-2 or TRBV6-3 to TRBJ1-2, with 9 bases lining up with TRBD1. This CDR3 spans 14 amino acids. V lost 2 bases and J lost 6; bases outside the gene matches: 4. Germline loops: CDR1 MNHEY, CDR2 SVGEGT.

V and J are TRBV21-1 and TRBJ1-5. TRBV21-1 is designated a pseudogene. This CDR3 has 13 amino acids. Here the CDR3 DNA reads TGTGCCAGCAGCAACACGGGTTGGAAGCCCCAGCATTTT. The encoded protein is CASSNTGWKPQHF.

The chain joins TRBV7-2 to TRBJ1-5, with D hard to call. With 1 base removed from V and 3 bases from J, the gap between germline ends came to 7 bases. CDR3 size: 14 residues. Germline CDR1 is SGHTA and CDR2 is FQGNSA. The CDR3: CASSLGATNQPQHF. CDR3 in DNA: TGTGCCAGCAGCTTAGGGGCGACCAATCAGCCCCAGCATTTT.

This chain joins TRBV30 and TRBJ2-2, with D tentatively TRBD1 (6 bases). V shed 3 bases and J shed 6 bases, with 8 bases lying between them. The germline V gene encodes CDR1 GTSNPN and CDR2 SVGIG (reference sequence). The CDR3 loop spans 12 amino acids. The CDR3 region is CAWRQGSGELFF. CDR3 DNA sequence: TGTGCCTGGAGACAGGGATCCGGGGAGCTGTTTTTT.

V usage is TRBV19 and J usage is TRBJ1-2, with TRBD1 matching 7 bases. CDR1 is LNHDA and CDR2 is SQIVND in the germline V gene (reference sequence). This CDR3 is 12 amino acids long. Trimming removed 7 bases from V and 5 bases from J; junction bases left unmatched: 4. CDR3 bases: TGTGCCAGTAATGAGGGGGCATATGGCTACACCTTC. Protein product: CASNEGAYGYTF.

The rearrangement joins TRBV30 to TRBJ1-1; a possible D gene is TRBD1 (6 bases). With 5 bases removed from V and 5 bases from J, the gap between germline ends came to 9 bases. The CDR3 runs to 11 residues. CDR1 and CDR2 (germline): GTSNPN, SVGIG (reference sequence). The CDR3, as DNA: TGTGCCTGGGAACAGGGAACTGAAGCTTTCTTT. Translated, it gives CAWEQGTEAFF.

This chain links TRBV27 with TRBJ2-7; D not certain. Germline-derived CDR1 and CDR2 are MNHEY and SMNVEV (reference sequence). The CDR3 spans 13 residues. Trimming left V 4 bases short and J 6 bases short, with 13 bases between. In DNA form, the CDR3 reads TGTGCCAGCAGTTCACTAACGACGGGCGAGCAGTACGTC. It is translated as CASSSLTTGEQYV.

The chain is built from TRBV30 and TRBJ1-1; 7 bases agree with TRBD1. The germline V gene encodes CDR1 GTSNPN and CDR2 SVGIG (reference sequence). CDR3 length: 14 amino acids. With V trimmed by 2 bases and J by 0 bases, 3 bases remained unmatched. The CDR3 coding sequence is TGTGCCTGGAGTCTAGGGGGCTTGAACACTGAAGCTTTCTTT. Protein product: CAWSLGGLNTEAFF.

This sequence joins TRBV10-3 and TRBJ1-3; D unclear. This CDR3 has 13 amino acids. Between the trimmed V and J ends, which lost 3 bases and 5 bases, there was a span of 8 bases. CDR1 is ENHRY and CDR2 is SYGVKD in the germline V gene. The DNA of the CDR3 is TGTGCCATCAGTGATAACAGCAGAAACACCATATATTTT. It encodes CAISDNSRNTIYF.

The chain has TRBV4-3 and TRBJ2-1; a possible D gene is TRBD1 (6 bases). This CDR3 is 15 amino acids long. CDR1 and CDR2 (germline): LGHNA, YSLEER. Trimming left V 4 bases short and J 2 bases short, with 12 bases between. CDR3 amino acids: CASSPTRDTYNEQFF. As DNA, the CDR3 is TGCGCCAGCAGCCCGACTCGGGACACCTACAATGAGCAGTTCTTC.

As to this clone: This CDR3 is also generated by other DNA sequences in the sample. This rearrangement joins TRBV6-5 to TRBJ2-2, with 7 bases matching TRBD1. Germline V CDR1 and CDR2: MNHEY, SVGAGI. V trimming: 6 bases; J trimming: 0 bases; junction bases outside the gene matches: 4. This CDR3 has 15 amino acids. The CDR3 sequence: CASRAGTANTGELFF. The CDR3 region has the DNA TGTGCCAGCAGGGCCGGGACAGCGAACACCGGGGAGCTGTTTTTT.

The V call is TRBV11-2, the J call TRBJ1-1, with a tentative D call TRBD1 (5 bases). Trimming took 5 bases from V and 1 from J, leaving 11 bases between them. This CDR3 region has 14 residues. CDR1 and CDR2 from the germline V gene are SGHAT and FQNNGV. The CDR3 DNA follows: TGTGCCAGCAGCCCCCCAGGGCGGAACACTGAAGCTTTCTTT. Protein product: CASSPPGRNTEAFF.

The chain couples TRBV18 to TRBJ2-3, with 8 bases identical to TRBD1. CDR3 length equals 15 residues. The V gene's germline CDR1 is KGHSH and CDR2 LQKENI. V gave up 3 bases and J gave up 5 bases; unmatched junction bases: 7. CDR3 amino acids: CASSPPTGVGDTQYF. The DNA for the CDR3 is TGTGCCAGCTCACCGCCGACAGGGGTCGGAGATACGCAGTATTTT.

The chain combines TRBV20-1 with TRBJ2-7; D is unresolved. Trimming pared 2 bases from V and 3 bases from J, leaving 5 bases between. The CDR3 runs 11 residues. The germline CDR1 and CDR2 sequences are DFQATT and SNEGSKA (reference sequence). DNA of the CDR3: TGCAGTGCTAGAACGGGCTACGAGCAGTACTTC. This gives the protein CSARTGYEQYF.

This clone has only a few counts. The rearrangement links TRBV5-1 to TRBJ2-2; D not resolved. V gave up 1 base and J gave up 2 bases, with 12 bases separating them. Germline V gene sequence: CDR1 SGHRS, CDR2 YFSETQ. The CDR3 runs to 16 residues. The CDR3 is CASSLSDSLNTGELFF. The CDR3 DNA follows: TGCGCCAGCAGCTTGTCTGACTCGCTTAACACCGGGGAGCTGTTTTTT.